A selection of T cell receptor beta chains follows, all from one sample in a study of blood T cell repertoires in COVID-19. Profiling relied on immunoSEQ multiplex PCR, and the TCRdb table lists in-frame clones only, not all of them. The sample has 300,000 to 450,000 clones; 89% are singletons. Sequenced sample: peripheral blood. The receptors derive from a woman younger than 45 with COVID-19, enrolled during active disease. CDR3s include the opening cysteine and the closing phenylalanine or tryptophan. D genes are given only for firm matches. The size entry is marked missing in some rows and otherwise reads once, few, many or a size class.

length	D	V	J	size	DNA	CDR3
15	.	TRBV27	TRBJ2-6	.	TGTGCCAGCAGTTTACAGGCTGGGGGGGCCAACGTCCTGACTTTC	CASSLQAGGANVLTF
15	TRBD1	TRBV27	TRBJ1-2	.	TGTGCCAGCAGTAGACAGGGATCGGGCATCTATGGCTACACCTTC	CASSRQGSGIYGYTF
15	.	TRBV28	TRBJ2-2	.	TGTGCCAGCAGATATTCTAGTAGGTGGACCGGGGAGCTGTTTTTT	CASRYSSRWTGELFF
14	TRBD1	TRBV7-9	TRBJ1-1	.	TGTGCCAGCAGCCCCGGACAGGGTGGTACTGAAGCTTTCTTT	CASSPGQGGTEAFF
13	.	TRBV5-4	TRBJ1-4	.	TGTGCCAGCAGCTCACAGGGTACTGAAAAACTGTTTTTT	CASSSQGTEKLFF
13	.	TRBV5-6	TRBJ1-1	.	TGTGCCAGCAGCTTGCCCCAGAAGACTGAAGCTTTCTTT	CASSLPQKTEAFF
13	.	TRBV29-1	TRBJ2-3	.	TGCAGCGTTGGGAGGGGGCTCACAGATACGCAGTATTTT	CSVGRGLTDTQYF
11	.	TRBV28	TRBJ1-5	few	TGTGCCGGGGGGGGCGGGCAGCCCCAGCATTTT	CAGGGGQPQHF
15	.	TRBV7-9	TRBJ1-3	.	TGTGCCAGCAGCTTAGGCGGGGACTCTGGAAACACCATATATTTT	CASSLGGDSGNTIYF
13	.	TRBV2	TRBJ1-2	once	TGTGCCAGCACCGGGGTTGTCGTCTATGGCTACACCTTC	CASTGVVVYGYTF
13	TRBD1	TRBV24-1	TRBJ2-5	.	TGTGCCACCAGTGAAGGGACAGAAGAGACCCAGTACTTC	CATSEGTEETQYF
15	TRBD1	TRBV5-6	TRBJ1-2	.	TGTGCCAGCAGCACTGGACAGGGTTCTAACTATGGCTACACCTTC	CASSTGQGSNYGYTF
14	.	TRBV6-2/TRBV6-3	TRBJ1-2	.	TGTGCCAGCAGTCCAATGACAAGCATCTATGGCTACACCTTC	CASSPMTSIYGYTF
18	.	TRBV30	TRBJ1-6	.	TGTGCCTGGAGCCGAGAGACAGCGAAGAGCTCCTATAATTCACCCCTCCACTTT	CAWSRETAKSSYNSPLHF
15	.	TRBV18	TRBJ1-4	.	TGTGCCAGCTCACTCATGACGGGGGAATATGAAAAACTGTTTTTT	CASSLMTGEYEKLFF
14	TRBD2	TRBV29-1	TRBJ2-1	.	TGCAGCGTTGCCCTAGCGGGAGTGGGTAATGAGCAGTTCTTC	CSVALAGVGNEQFF
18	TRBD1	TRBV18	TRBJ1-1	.	TGTGCCAGCTCACCAACCGGGACAGGGGGCGAGGGGGACACTGAAGCTTTCTTT	CASSPTGTGGEGDTEAFF
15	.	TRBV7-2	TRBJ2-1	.	TGTGCCAGCAGCTTAGGGGGCAGTATCCTTGGGAAGCAGTTCTTC	CASSLGGSILGKQFF
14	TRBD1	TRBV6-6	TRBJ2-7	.	TGTGCCAGCAGTTACAACCCACAGGGGGCAAAAAACGACTTC	CASSYNPQGAKNDF
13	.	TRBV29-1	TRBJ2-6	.	TGCAGCGCTTGGGGCACCGGGGCCAACGTCCTGACTTTC	CSAWGTGANVLTF
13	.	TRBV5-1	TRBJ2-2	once	TGCGCCAGCAGCTCCGAACAGGGCCGGGAGCTGTTTTTT	CASSSEQGRELFF
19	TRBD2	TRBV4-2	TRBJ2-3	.	TGTGCCAGCAGCCGAGAACCTGGACTAGCGGGGGAGTACACAGATACGCAGTATTTT	CASSREPGLAGEYTDTQYF
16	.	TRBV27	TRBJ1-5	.	TGTGCCAGCAGTTTGGGTTCAGGATATAGCAATCAGCCCCAGCATTTT	CASSLGSGYSNQPQHF
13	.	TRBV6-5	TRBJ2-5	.	TGTGCCACATCACGAGGGGGGGGAGAGACCCAGTACTTC	CATSRGGGETQYF
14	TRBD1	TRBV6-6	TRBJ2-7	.	TGTGCCAGCAGTGAGGACAGGGTTCACTACGAGCAGTACTTC	CASSEDRVHYEQYF
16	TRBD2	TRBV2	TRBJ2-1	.	TGTGCCAGCAGTGAAGCGGGAGCGGGGGCGTACAATGAGCAGTTCTTC	CASSEAGAGAYNEQFF
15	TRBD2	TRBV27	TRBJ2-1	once	TGTGCCAGCACTTCGGGACTAGCGGCCTACAATGAGCAGTTCTTC	CASTSGLAAYNEQFF
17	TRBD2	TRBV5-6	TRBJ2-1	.	TGTGCCAGCAGCTTGGCAAGAGCGGGGGGATCCTACAATGAGCAGTTCTTC	CASSLARAGGSYNEQFF
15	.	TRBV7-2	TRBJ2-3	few	TGTGCCAGCAGCTTAGTGGGGGGGGCTGCAGATACGCAGTATTTT	CASSLVGGAADTQYF
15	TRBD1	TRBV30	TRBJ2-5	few	TGTGCCTGGAGCCGGGGACAGGGGGCCCGAGAGACCCAGTACTTC	CAWSRGQGARETQYF
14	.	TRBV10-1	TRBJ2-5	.	TGCGCCAGCAGTGAGTCGCTCGGGAGAGAGACCCAGTACTTC	CASSESLGRETQYF
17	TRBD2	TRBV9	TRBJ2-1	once	TGTGCCAGCAGCCCCCGACTAGCGGGACAGAGATGGAATGAGCAGTTCTTC	CASSPRLAGQRWNEQFF
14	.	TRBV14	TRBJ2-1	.	TGTGCCAGCAGCCAAACACTAGCTCCTAGGGAGCAGTTCTTC	CASSQTLAPREQFF
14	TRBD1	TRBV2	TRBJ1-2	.	TGTGCCAGCAGGGGACAGGGGCATCAAGTTGGCTACACCTTC	CASRGQGHQVGYTF
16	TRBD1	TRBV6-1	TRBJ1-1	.	TGTGCCAGCAGTGAAGTATTTGGGACAGGGGACTGGGAAGCTTTCTTT	CASSEVFGTGDWEAFF
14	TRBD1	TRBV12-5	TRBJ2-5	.	TGTGCTAGTGGTCCGGACAGGGTCGGAGAGACCCAGTACTTC	CASGPDRVGETQYF
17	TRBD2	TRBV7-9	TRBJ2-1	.	TGTGCCAGCAGCCCCCCTCCCGGACTAGCGGATTACAATGAGCAGTTCTTC	CASSPPPGLADYNEQFF
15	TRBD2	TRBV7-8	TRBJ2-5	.	TGTGCCAGCAGCCCAGGACTAGCGGGGGGTGGGACCCAGTACTTC	CASSPGLAGGGTQYF
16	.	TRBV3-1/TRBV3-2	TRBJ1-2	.	TGTGCCAGCAGCCAAGCGTCCGGGACTCTGGGCTATGGCTACACCTTC	CASSQASGTLGYGYTF
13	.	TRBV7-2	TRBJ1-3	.	TGTGCCAGCAGCGCAGGACAGGGAAACACCATATATTTT	CASSAGQGNTIYF
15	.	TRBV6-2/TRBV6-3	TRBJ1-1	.	TGTGCCAGCAGCCGGAAGTGGGGCTGGGGCACTGAAGCTTTCTTT	CASSRKWGWGTEAFF
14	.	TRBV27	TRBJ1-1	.	TGTGCCAGCAGTTGGTCCAGGTCGAACACTGAAGCTTTCTTT	CASSWSRSNTEAFF
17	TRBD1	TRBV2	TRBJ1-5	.	TGTGCCAGCAGTAAGTTGGCTGGGACAGCAAGGAATCAGCCCCAGCATTTT	CASSKLAGTARNQPQHF
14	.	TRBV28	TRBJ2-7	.	TGTGCCAGCAGTTTAAGAGGGTTTTCCTACGAGCAGTACTTC	CASSLRGFSYEQYF
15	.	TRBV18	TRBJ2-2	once	TGTGCCAGCTCACCACAGTGGGCCAACACCGGGGAGCTGTTTTTT	CASSPQWANTGELFF
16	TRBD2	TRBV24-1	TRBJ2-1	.	TGTGCCACCAGTGACCCCGGGCTAGCGGCCGGGAATGAGCAGTTCTTC	CATSDPGLAAGNEQFF
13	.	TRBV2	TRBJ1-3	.	TGTGCCAGCAGCTTGAGCTCTGGAAACACCATATATTTT	CASSLSSGNTIYF
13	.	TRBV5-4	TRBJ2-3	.	TGTGCCAGCAGCCCCCCCTTTACAGATACGCAGTATTTT	CASSPPFTDTQYF
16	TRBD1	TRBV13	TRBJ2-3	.	TGTGCCAGCAGCCTCGGGACAGGGACGGGCACAGATACGCAGTATTTT	CASSLGTGTGTDTQYF
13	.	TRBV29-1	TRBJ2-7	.	TGCAGCGTTGTTGGGGGGACAGACCCAGATCAGTACTTC	CSVVGGTDPDQYF
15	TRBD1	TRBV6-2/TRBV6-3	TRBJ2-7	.	TGTGCCAGCAGCTATCGGGACAGTTGGGCCTACGAGCAGTACTTC	CASSYRDSWAYEQYF
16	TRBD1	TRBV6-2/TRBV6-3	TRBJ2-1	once	TGTGCCAGCAGTTTCCTTACAGGGACAGGGCCCCATGAGCAGTTCTTC	CASSFLTGTGPHEQFF
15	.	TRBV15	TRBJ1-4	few	TGTGCCACCAGCAGAGACGAGACAGGTGATGAAAAACTGTTTTTT	CATSRDETGDEKLFF
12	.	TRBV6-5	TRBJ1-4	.	TGTGCTAGCGAAGGGGGGGATGAAAAACTGTTTTTT	CASEGGDEKLFF
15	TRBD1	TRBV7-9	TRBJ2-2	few	TGTGCCAGCAGCCCCGGGACAGGGAGGACCGGGGAGCTGTTTTTT	CASSPGTGRTGELFF
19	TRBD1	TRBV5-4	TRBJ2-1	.	TGTGCCAGCAGTCGCTGGATATTTGACAGGGAGCGCTCCTACAATGAGCAGTTCTTC	CASSRWIFDRERSYNEQFF
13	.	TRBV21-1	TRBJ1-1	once	TGTGCCAGACTGCCTCCGGGACCAAGGGGGGCTTTCTTT	CARLPPGPRGAFF
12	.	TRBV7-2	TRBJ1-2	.	TGTGCCAGCAGCTTAGTGGGAGGAGGCTACACCTTC	CASSLVGGGYTF